The 4 T cell receptor beta chains presented below share a single source sample, sequenced in a study of blood T cell repertoires in COVID-19. Some clones are missing from TCRdb's copy, which holds only in-frame ones; the method was immunoSEQ multiplex PCR. The table lists about 240,000 clones, approximately 84% of them singletons. The specimen sequenced was PBMCs or T cells enriched from blood (not recorded which). These receptors all come from a woman aged 40 to 55 with acute COVID-19.

The chain employs TRBV5-5 and TRBJ1-2, with TRBD1 matching 7 bases. Germline loops: CDR1 SGHKS, CDR2 YYEKEE (reference sequence). There are 14 residues in the CDR3. Trimming took 4 bases from V and 5 from J; bases not matched to a gene: 8. CDR3 nucleotide sequence: TGTGCCAGCAGCCTTGGGACAGTTTTTTATGGCTACACCTTC. Residues: CASSLGTVFYGYTF.

The chain links TRBV5-1 to TRBJ2-1; a possible D gene is TRBD1 (7 bases). Deletions cut 0 bases from V and 3 bases from J, with 10 bases between. Germline V CDR1 and CDR2: SGHRS, YFSETQ. The CDR3 loop spans 15 amino acids. The CDR3 reads CASSLAQGGYNEQFF. CDR3 sequence (DNA): TGCGCCAGCAGCTTGGCCCAGGGGGGCTACAATGAGCAGTTCTTC.

This clone was seen a single time. The chain has TRBV24-1 and TRBJ2-1; D not resolved. Trimming stripped 3 bases from V and 8 bases from J, with 7 bases between. From germline, CDR1 is KGHDR and CDR2 SFDVKD. The CDR3 runs 12 residues. The CDR3 DNA is TGTGCCACCAGTGATCGAGCCCATGAGCAGTTCTTC. It translates to CATSDRAHEQFF.

The J gene is TRBJ1-5, the V gene TRBV25-1, with D unclear. V lost 3 bases and J lost 7, with 7 bases in between. The CDR3 length is 12 residues. Germline CDR1 MGHDK, CDR2 SYGVNS. The CDR3 DNA is TGTGCCAGCAGTGAGTTAGAACAGCCCCAGCATTTT. This gives the protein CASSELEQPQHF.